This TCR beta chain was sequenced in a study of tumor-infiltrating lymphocytes in oesophageal squamous cell carcinoma. Germline loops: CDR1 SGHVS, CDR2 FNYEAQ. The CDR3 runs 15 residues. Trimming removed 2 bases from V and 8 bases from J, with 19 bases in between. TCRdb processed the PCR reads anew with MiXCR; each CDR3 protein has one entry. The sample records fewer than 15,000 distinct CDR3 sequences, roughly 50% being singletons. The chain carries TRBV7-6 and TRBJ2-7; D gene uncertain. Sequencing was carried out using esophageal tumor tissue. The clonotype originates from a male donor with esophageal squamous cell carcinoma. CDR3 sequence: CASSLRAVAYNKQYF. As DNA, the CDR3 is TGTGCCAGCAGCTTAAGGGCTGTCGCCTACAATAAGCAGTACTTC.